Presented here are 24 T cell receptor beta chains from one specimen sequenced in a study of Ad26.COV2.S vaccination and SARS-CoV-2 variants. Sequencing was performed with immunoSEQ multiplex PCR; in TCRdb, only in-frame clones are kept and a portion is missing. In the table there are 120,000 to 150,000 clones, roughly 90% of which are singletons. The sample in question was peripheral blood, obtained after recovery from COVID-19. The receptors were sampled from a human donor who had recovered from COVID-19.

The rearrangement uses TRBV5-1 and TRBJ1-1; 11 bases map to TRBD1. Trimming removed 4 bases from V and 6 bases from J; junction bases left unmatched: 8. This CDR3 has 15 residues. Germline CDR1 reads SGHRS; CDR2 reads YFSETQ. The CDR3 nucleotides are TGCGCCAGCAGCCCCGCCGGGACAGGGGGGGCTGAAGCTTTCTTT. Translated: CASSPAGTGGAEAFF.

This clone showed up just a few times. This chain joins TRBV14 and TRBJ2-7; 9 bases are a match to TRBD1. The J segment lost 1 base and the V segment lost 3 bases, leaving 4 bases of the junction unmatched. This CDR3 has 15 residues. Germline CDR1 is SGHDN and CDR2 is FVKESK. The DNA of the CDR3 is TGTGCCAGCAGCCACTGGGACAGGGCTTCCTACGAGCAGTACTTC. It codes for CASSHWDRASYEQYF. The complete variable domain, with remaining parts taken from reference TRBV14 and TRBJ2-7, reads EAGVTQFPSHSVIEKGQTVTLRCDPISGHDNLYWYRRVMGKEIKFLLHFVKESKQDESGMPNNRFLAERTGGTYSTLKVQPAELEDSGVYFCASSHWDRASYEQYFGPGTRLTVT.

The chain is built from TRBV30 and TRBJ2-3; TRBD1 aligns across 7 bases. The junction had 8 bases not matched to a gene; V was cut back by 8 bases and J by 0 bases. The germline gives CDR1 GTSNPN, CDR2 SVGIG (reference sequence). The length of the CDR3 is 14 residues. CDR3 protein: CAANQGESTDTQYF. CDR3 nucleotides: TGTGCCGCTAACCAGGGGGAGAGCACAGATACGCAGTATTTT.

The rearrangement links TRBV27 to TRBJ1-1; no reliable D call. The germline V gene has CDR1 MNHEY and CDR2 SMNVEV (reference sequence). This CDR3 is 14 amino acids long. V was trimmed by 3 bases and J by 8 bases, leaving 16 bases between them. The CDR3 is CASSFNRDRREAFF. Written as DNA, the CDR3 is TGTGCCAGCAGTTTTAACCGAGATCGACGGGAAGCTTTCTTT.

This chain connects TRBV6-2 or TRBV6-3 to TRBJ1-2; D gene ambiguous. Germline assignment: CDR1 MNHEY and CDR2 SVGEGT. V was clipped by 2 bases and J by 6 bases, with 10 bases between them. CDR3 size: 13 residues. CDR3 residues: CASSYETDHGYTF. The CDR3 DNA reads as TGTGCCAGCAGTTACGAAACCGATCATGGCTACACCTTC.

The rearrangement joins TRBV6-5 to TRBJ2-5; D may be TRBD1 (5 bases). The CDR3 totals 13 residues. V lost 7 bases and J lost 5, with 14 bases in between. Germline V gives CDR1 MNHEY, CDR2 SVGAGI. In DNA, the CDR3 is TGTGCCAGCAAAACAAGGGGATGGGAGACCCAGTACTTC. It encodes CASKTRGWETQYF.

V and J are TRBV3-1 (or the pseudogene TRBV3-2) and TRBJ2-7; tentatively, D is TRBD1 (6 bases). The V gene's germline CDR1 is LGHDT and CDR2 YNNKEL (reference sequence). The CDR3 has 15 residues. The ends were cut back, 5 bases at V and 1 base at J, with 15 bases in the middle. CDR3: CASSYDNRVSYEQYF. The CDR3 DNA reads as TGTGCCAGCAGCTACGATAACAGGGTGTCCTACGAGCAGTACTTC.

This chain joins TRBV27 and TRBJ1-4, with D uncertain. The CDR3 totals 17 residues. Germline CDR1 is MNHEY and CDR2 is SMNVEV (reference sequence). V shed 1 base and J shed 0 bases, with 12 bases lying between them. DNA for the CDR3: TGTGCCAGCAGTTTATATCCAGGAGAATCAACTAATGAAAAACTGTTTTTT. Protein sequence: CASSLYPGESTNEKLFF.

This chain's CDR3 is CASSVVGNDEQFF. CDR3 nucleotide sequence: TGTGCCAGCAGCGTAGTAGGCAACGATGAGCAGTTCTTC. The genes are TRBV9 and TRBJ2-1, with D uncertain. Trimming stripped 0 bases from V and 8 bases from J, with 9 bases between. The germline V gene encodes CDR1 SGDLS and CDR2 YYNGEE. CDR3 size: 13 residues.

The chain links TRBV14 to TRBJ1-2, with 7 bases identical to TRBD1. The length of the CDR3 is 17 residues. The V gene end was trimmed by 0 bases and the J gene end by 1 base; junction bases not matched to a gene: 8. The germline gives CDR1 SGHDN, CDR2 FVKESK. The chain's CDR3 is CASSQDLGTAFNYGYTF. CDR3 sequence (DNA): TGTGCCAGCAGCCAAGATCTCGGGACAGCGTTTAACTATGGCTACACCTTC.

The chain joins TRBV7-8 to TRBJ2-5; 7 bases map to TRBD2. V lost 2 bases, J lost 4 bases, and 13 bases stayed unmatched. CDR1 is SGHVS and CDR2 is FQNEAQ in the germline V gene. The CDR3 is 17 residues long. The CDR3 sequence: CASSLLGAGEAAETQYF. The CDR3 DNA is TGTGCCAGCAGCTTACTTGGGGCGGGGGAGGCCGCAGAGACCCAGTACTTC.

The rearrangement uses TRBV7-2 and TRBJ2-3; D ambiguous. The CDR3 totals 16 residues. V lost 1 base and J 0 bases, leaving 11 bases between the germline ends. Germline-derived CDR1 and CDR2 are SGHTA and FQGNSA. The CDR3 is CASSLVNTPSTDTQYF. As DNA, the CDR3 is TGTGCCAGCAGCTTAGTTAATACCCCTAGCACAGATACGCAGTATTTT.

The V and J genes are TRBV9 and TRBJ2-1; D is perhaps TRBD2 (7 bases). The CDR3 is 17 residues long. CDR1 is SGDLS and CDR2 is YYNGEE in the germline V gene. V gave up 0 bases and J gave up 9 bases, with 22 bases separating them. In DNA, the CDR3 is TGTGCCAGCAGCGTAGCATCCTTGCGGGGGCCAGAGGGTGAGCAGTTCTTC. It translates to CASSVASLRGPEGEQFF.

V is TRBV24-1 and J is TRBJ2-3; 7 bases fit TRBD2. CDR3 length equals 16 residues. V dropped 7 bases and J dropped 3; count of bases not matched to a gene: 12. The germline V gene has CDR1 KGHDR and CDR2 SFDVKD. CDR3 nucleotide sequence: TGTGCCACCAGCCCAGGGCAAGCGGGGCCGACAGATACGCAGTATTTT. Its protein is CATSPGQAGPTDTQYF.

V is TRBV6-5 and J is TRBJ1-1, with 7 bases identical to TRBD1. Germline CDR1 reads MNHEY; CDR2 reads SVGAGI. V dropped 7 bases and J dropped 9; count of bases not matched to a gene: 17. This CDR3 contains 15 residues. The CDR3 spells CASTARETGRFQAFF. CDR3 bases: TGTGCCAGCACGGCAAGAGAGACAGGGCGATTTCAAGCTTTCTTT.

The chain links TRBV20-1 to TRBJ1-1; D unclear. CDR3 size: 9 residues. Germline V gives CDR1 DFQATT, CDR2 SNEGSKA (reference sequence). V gave up 6 bases and J gave up 11 bases, with 10 bases separating them. The CDR3 loop reads CSAETDAFF. CDR3 DNA: TGCAGTGCAGAAACGGACGCTTTCTTT.

This chain joins TRBV28 and TRBJ1-1; 8 bases are shared with TRBD1. The CDR3 sequence is 14 residues long. V lost 5 bases and J lost 1; bases outside the gene matches: 3. Germline values: CDR1 MDHEN, CDR2 SYDVKM. CDR3 in DNA: TGTGCCAGCAGTATCACAGGGGGGAACACTGAAGCTTTCTTT. Translation: CASSITGGNTEAFF.

The DNA for the CDR3 is TGTGCCAGTAGGGGACAGGTTTATGGCTACACCTTC. Protein product: CASRGQVYGYTF. V usage is TRBV19 and J usage is TRBJ1-2; 8 positions agree with TRBD1. The CDR3 loop spans 12 amino acids. The germline V gene encodes CDR1 LNHDA and CDR2 SQIVND (reference sequence). V lost 6 bases, J lost 5 bases, and 2 bases stayed unmatched.

The chain employs TRBV29-1 and TRBJ2-1; 7 bases match TRBD2. From germline, CDR1 is SQVTM and CDR2 ANQGSEA. CDR3 length equals 13 residues. V lost 4 bases to trimming and J lost 1 base; unmatched junction nucleotides: 1. In DNA form, the CDR3 reads TGCAGCGTTGGGGAGGGTTCCTACAATGAGCAGTTCTTC. It is translated as CSVGEGSYNEQFF.

The rearrangement joins TRBV5-1 to TRBJ2-1; 12 nucleotides align to TRBD2. V was pared by 4 bases and J by 2 bases, with 4 bases of the junction left unmatched. The germline V gene encodes CDR1 SGHRS and CDR2 YFSETQ. The CDR3 runs to 16 residues. CDR3 amino acids: CASSLTSGGTYNEQFF. DNA of the CDR3: TGCGCCAGCAGCCTTACTAGCGGGGGGACCTACAATGAGCAGTTCTTC.

This chain links TRBV28 with TRBJ1-1; D gene unclear. Germline CDR1 and CDR2: MDHEN and SYDVKM. The V end was cut by 4 bases, the J end by 0 bases, with 9 bases between. This CDR3 has 14 amino acids. The CDR3 here is CASSSRGMNTEAFF. The CDR3 DNA reads TGTGCCAGCAGTTCCCGGGGAATGAACACTGAAGCTTTCTTT.

The chain has TRBV19 and TRBJ1-1, with D unresolved. Looked up from germline, CDR1 is LNHDA and CDR2 is SQIVND (reference sequence). The V gene lost 2 bases and the J gene lost 1 base, with 11 bases spanning the gap. CDR3 length: 15 amino acids. CDR3 in amino acids: CASSISGKGNTEAFF. The CDR3 DNA sequence: TGTGCCAGTAGTATATCGGGGAAAGGGAACACTGAAGCTTTCTTT.

The chain couples TRBV6-2 or TRBV6-3 to TRBJ2-7, with a possible D match to TRBD1 (6 bases). Trimming shortened V by 4 bases and J by 4 bases, and 11 bases separated the two germline ends. The CDR3 covers 13 residues. Germline CDR1 MNHEY, CDR2 SVGEGT. The CDR3: CASSWDTTYEQYF. CDR3 sequence (DNA): TGTGCCAGCAGTTGGGACACTACGTACGAGCAGTACTTC.

For the CDR3, the DNA is TGTGCCAGCAGTTGGGACCAGGGCTACGAGCAGTACTTC. Amino acids: CASSWDQGYEQYF. The chain is built from TRBV12-3 or TRBV12-4 and TRBJ2-7, with D tentatively TRBD1 or TRBD2 (5 bases each). This CDR3 spans 13 amino acids. V was trimmed by 4 bases and J by 3 bases, leaving 10 bases between them.